These 10 T cell receptor beta chains came from one sample sequenced in a study of shared clonotypes between healthy human individuals. Some clones are missing from TCRdb's copy, which holds only in-frame ones; the method was immunoSEQ multiplex PCR. Of roughly 2.1 million clones listed, about 93% are singletons. CD45RO-negative, CCR7-positively selected cells formed the naive CD8 fraction, excluding terminally differentiated effector memory CD45RA+ cells. The specimen was naive CD8+ T cells from PBMCs. These TCRs come from a man aged 18-30 years in good health. Some clones in this sample may be carry-over from other donors' samples.

The chain's CDR3 is CASSLEGGPGPQHF. The CDR3 DNA reads as TGTGCCAGCAGCTTAGAGGGAGGCCCGGGGCCCCAGCATTTT. The chain combines TRBV11-2 with TRBJ1-5; D not resolved. The CDR3 sequence is 14 residues long. Trimming stripped 0 bases from V and 9 bases from J, with 12 bases between. In germline, CDR1 is SGHAT, CDR2 FQNNGV.

The chain links TRBV7-9 to TRBJ2-7; TRBD1 might be the D (6 bases). This CDR3 has 12 amino acids. Germline V gene lookup returns CDR1 SEHNR and CDR2 FQNEAQ (reference sequence). The germline V and J ends were trimmed by 7 bases and 4 bases, with 11 bases remaining between them. CDR3: CASTSRGYEQYF. The CDR3 nucleotides are TGTGCCAGCACATCCAGGGGTTACGAGCAGTACTTC.

The rearrangement uses TRBV11-2 and TRBJ2-3; 10 nucleotides line up with TRBD2. V lost 5 bases and J lost 0; bases outside the gene matches: 8. Germline CDR1 SGHAT, CDR2 FQNNGV. CDR3 length: 17 residues. In DNA, the CDR3 is TGTGCCAGCAGCCCCCAGGGACTAGCGCAAAGCACAGATACGCAGTATTTT. Translated, it gives CASSPQGLAQSTDTQYF.

V gene TRBV7-6 combines with J gene TRBJ2-1; a weak D match, TRBD2 (5 bases). The germline gives CDR1 SGHVS, CDR2 FNYEAQ. V lost 1 base to trimming and J lost 8 bases, with 12 bases between them. CDR3 length: 14 amino acids. The CDR3 is CASSLGTDGDEQFF. The CDR3 DNA reads as TGTGCCAGCAGCTTAGGGACCGACGGGGATGAGCAGTTCTTC.

The chain has TRBV7-2 and TRBJ2-1, with D maybe TRBD1 (5 bases). CDR1 is SGHTA, CDR2 FQGNSA, per germline. The CDR3 is 15 residues long. Trimming pared 5 bases from V and 6 bases from J, leaving 17 bases between. The DNA for the CDR3 is TGTGCCAGCAGCATCATCGTCGAAGGGGTCAATGAGCAGTTCTTC. Its translation is CASSIIVEGVNEQFF. Drawing the rest from reference TRBV7-2 and TRBJ2-1, the complete variable domain is GAGVSQSPSNKVTEKGKDVELRCDPISGHTALYWYRQSLGQGLEFLIYFQGNSAPDKSGLPSDRFSAERTGGSVSTLTIQRTQQEDSAVYLCASSIIVEGVNEQFFGPGTRLTVL.

The chain carries TRBV27 and TRBJ1-1; a weak D match, TRBD1 (5 bases). Trimming cost V 6 bases and J 1 base, with 12 bases left between them. The CDR3 length is 14 residues. CDR1 and CDR2 from the germline V gene are MNHEY and SMNVEV (reference sequence). The CDR3 nucleotides are TGTGCCAGCAGACCCCAGGGACGGAACACTGAAGCTTTCTTT. It is translated as CASRPQGRNTEAFF.

The CDR3 DNA sequence: TGTGCCAGCAGCCACTCCTTGAAACGGGAGGGCTACGAGCAGTACTTC. Its protein is CASSHSLKREGYEQYF. The chain joins TRBV9 to TRBJ2-7; TRBD2 agrees at 8 bases. The germline V gene encodes CDR1 SGDLS and CDR2 YYNGEE. The CDR3 runs 16 residues. V lost 4 bases to trimming and J lost 3 bases; unmatched junction nucleotides: 12.

V and J are TRBV27 and TRBJ2-1, with D perhaps matching TRBD1 (6 bases). Trimming pared 4 bases from V and 4 bases from J, leaving 20 bases between. CDR3 length equals 17 residues. Per the germline V gene, CDR1 is MNHEY and CDR2 is SMNVEV (reference sequence). The CDR3 loop reads CASSYNSGQILYNEQFF. The DNA of the CDR3 is TGTGCCAGCAGTTATAACTCCGGACAGATCCTATACAATGAGCAGTTCTTC.

With respect to this clone: The same CDR3 also results from other DNA sequences found in this sample. V gene TRBV9 combines with J gene TRBJ2-3; 9 bases are shared with TRBD2. Germline-derived CDR1 and CDR2 are SGDLS and YYNGEE. The junction had 2 bases not matched to a gene; V was cut back by 0 bases and J by 3 bases. The length of the CDR3 is 15 residues. CDR3 amino acids: CASSVVAGGTDTQYF. CDR3 sequence (DNA): TGTGCCAGCAGCGTAGTTGCGGGGGGGACAGATACGCAGTATTTT. The full variable domain, in which reference TRBV9 and TRBJ2-3 provide the parts outside the CDR3, is DSGVTQTPKHLITATGQRVTLRCSPRSGDLSVYWYQQSLDQGLQFLIQYYNGEERAKGNILERFSAQQFPDLHSELNLSSLELGDSALYFCASSVVAGGTDTQYFGPGTRLTVL.

On this clone: Other DNA sequences in the sample encode the same CDR3. The genes are TRBV7-9 and TRBJ2-3; a weak D match, TRBD2 (6 bases). The V end lost 8 bases, the J end lost 5 bases, and 11 bases lay between the germline ends. The CDR3 loop spans 12 amino acids. CDR1 is SEHNR and CDR2 is FQNEAQ in the germline V gene (reference sequence). CDR3 sequence reads: CASSFGGDTQYF. The CDR3 bases are TGTGCCAGCTCCTTCGGGGGAGATACGCAGTATTTT.